Reported below is one T cell receptor (beta chain). As yet, its antigen is unknown. Germline V CDR1 and CDR2: DFQATT, SNEGSKA (reference sequence). Trimming left V 3 bases short and J 7 bases short, with 7 bases between. This CDR3 is 10 amino acids long. These data are taken from a study of molecular identifiers for immune sequencing clone quantification. Broader study findings: Clones carrying above 20 RNA copies accounted for over 97% of effector molecules, under 1% in naive cells.

TCRdb passed the PCR reads through MiXCR, listing each CDR3 protein once. The sample has nearly 55,000 distinct CDR3 sequences, around 34% seen once. The chain carries TRBV20-1 and TRBJ2-7; D is uncertain. This clonotype originated in a human donor in good health. Some libraries in this study had Jurkat cell RNA spiked in. The sample taken for sequencing was naive CD8+ T cells from blood, with Jurkat cell RNA spiked in. Subset specified: FACS-sorted CD8+CD4-CCR7+CD45RA+ naive T cells. CDR3 DNA: TGCAGTGCTAGCAACGGGGAGCAGTACTTC. It codes for CSASNGEQYF.